This T cell receptor beta chain stems from a study of blood T cell repertoires in COVID-19. On the study more broadly: T cells, B-cell-depleted T cells, or PBMCs provided the cDNA or gDNA that served as material.

Participant age was roughly 18 to 90 years, and participants resided in 25 or so US areas. Cohort assignment relied on participant-reported clinical history. Germline V gene sequence: CDR1 LNHNV, CDR2 YYDKDF (reference sequence). Trimming took 1 base from V and 0 from J, leaving 9 bases between them. The length of the CDR3 is 15 residues. In the study's own analysis: Cell counts per sample came from amplifying reference gene primers. Some clones are missing from TCRdb's copy, which holds only in-frame ones; the method was immunoSEQ multiplex PCR. For V, J and clone size, that table is used; D and trimming come from the DNA. Of approximately 180,000 clones listed, approximately 89% are singletons.

This chain connects TRBV15 to TRBJ1-1; the D is unclear. The material sequenced was PBMCs or T cells enriched from blood (not recorded which). This receptor was taken from a woman in her 40s with acute COVID-19. This chain's CDR3 is CATSRVRLVNTEAFF. CDR3 coding DNA: TGTGCCACCAGCAGAGTGAGGTTAGTGAACACTGAAGCTTTCTTT. Looking up the rest from reference TRBV15 and TRBJ1-1 gives the full variable domain: DAMVIQNPRYQVTQFGKPVTLSCSQTLNHNVMYWYQQKSSQAPKLLFHYYDKDFNNEADTPDNFQSRRPNTSFCFLDIRSPGLGDTAMYLCATSRVRLVNTEAFFGQGTRLTVV.